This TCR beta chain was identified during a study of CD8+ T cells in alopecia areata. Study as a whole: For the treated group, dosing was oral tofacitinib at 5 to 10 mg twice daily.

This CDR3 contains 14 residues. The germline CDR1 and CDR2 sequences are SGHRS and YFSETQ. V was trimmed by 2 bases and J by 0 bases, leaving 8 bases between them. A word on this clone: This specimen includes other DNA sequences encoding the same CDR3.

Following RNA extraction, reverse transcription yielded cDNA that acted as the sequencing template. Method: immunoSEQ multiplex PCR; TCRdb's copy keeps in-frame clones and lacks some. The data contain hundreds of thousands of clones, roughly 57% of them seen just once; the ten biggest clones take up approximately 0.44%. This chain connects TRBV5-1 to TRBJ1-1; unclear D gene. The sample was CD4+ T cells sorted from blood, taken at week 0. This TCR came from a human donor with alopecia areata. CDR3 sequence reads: CASSLGNMNTEAFF. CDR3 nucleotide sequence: TGCGCCAGCAGCTTAGGAAACATGAACACTGAAGCTTTCTTT.